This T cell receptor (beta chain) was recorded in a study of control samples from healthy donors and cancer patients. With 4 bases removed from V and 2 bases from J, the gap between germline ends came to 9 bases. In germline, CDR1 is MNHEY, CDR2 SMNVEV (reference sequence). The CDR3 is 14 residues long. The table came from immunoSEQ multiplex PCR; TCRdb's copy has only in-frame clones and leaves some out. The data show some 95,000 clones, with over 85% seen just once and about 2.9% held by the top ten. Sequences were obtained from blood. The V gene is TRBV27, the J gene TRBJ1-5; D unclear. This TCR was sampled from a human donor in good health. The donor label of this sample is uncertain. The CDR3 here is CASSWMGGNQPQHF. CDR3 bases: TGTGCCAGCAGTTGGATGGGTGGCAATCAGCCCCAGCATTTT.